Listed below are T cell receptor beta chains from one sample, sequenced in a study of spatial heterogeneity in lung cancer. Via MiXCR, TCRdb re-called the 5' RACE reads, giving one row per CDR3 protein. The sample consists of some 43,000 distinct CDR3 sequences, over 9.5% of them appearing once. The sample in question was PBMCs, obtained at follow-up. The receptors originated from a female donor with early-stage non-small cell lung cancer. The CDR3 runs from the conserved cysteine through the conserved F or W. D genes are given only for firm matches. Size is omitted from some rows. Given values are once, few, many or a class for expanded clones.

J gene: TRBJ2-4; clone size: few; D gene: -; V gene: TRBV20-1; CDR3 DNA: TGCAGTGCTAGAGATCTAAAGGGAAATATTCAGTACTTC; CDR3 protein: CSARDLKGNIQYF
J gene: TRBJ2-1; clone size: -; D gene: -; V gene: TRBV7-8; CDR3 DNA: TGTGCCAGCAGCTTAGGAGTTCACAATGAGCAGTTCTTC; CDR3 protein: CASSLGVHNEQFF
J gene: TRBJ2-7; clone size: few; D gene: TRBD1; V gene: TRBV6-1; CDR3 DNA: TGTGCCAGCAGTGCTTCGCCGGGACAGGGTTACGAGCAGTACTTC; CDR3 protein: CASSASPGQGYEQYF
J gene: TRBJ2-7; clone size: many; D gene: TRBD1; V gene: TRBV28; CDR3 DNA: TGTGCCAGCAGTTCAGGGGGTATCTGGGAGCAGTACTTC; CDR3 protein: CASSSGGIWEQYF
J gene: TRBJ1-1; clone size: few; D gene: TRBD1; V gene: TRBV5-1; CDR3 DNA: TGCGCCAGCAGCTCGGGACAGGGATTTACTGAAGCTTTCTTT; CDR3 protein: CASSSGQGFTEAFF
J gene: TRBJ1-1; clone size: many; D gene: -; V gene: TRBV12-3/TRBV12-4; CDR3 DNA: TGTGCCAGCACCCTTGGTATGACTCACACTGAAGCTTTCTTT; CDR3 protein: CASTLGMTHTEAFF
J gene: TRBJ2-3; clone size: -; D gene: -; V gene: TRBV12-3/TRBV12-4; CDR3 DNA: TGTGCCAGCAGTCCAGGATATCGCAAGGGGACCACAGATACGCAGTATTTT; CDR3 protein: CASSPGYRKGTTDTQYF
J gene: TRBJ2-1; clone size: many; D gene: -; V gene: TRBV7-2; CDR3 DNA: TGTGCCAGCAGCTTAGTTTGGGGGGCTGACAATGAGCAGTTCTTC; CDR3 protein: CASSLVWGADNEQFF
J gene: TRBJ2-7; clone size: many; D gene: TRBD1; V gene: TRBV28; CDR3 DNA: TGTGCCAGCAGAGAACGACAGGGCTACTACGAGCAGTACTTC; CDR3 protein: CASRERQGYYEQYF
J gene: TRBJ2-7; clone size: -; D gene: -; V gene: TRBV5-1; CDR3 DNA: TGCGCCAGCAGCGGGGGACAAAGGTACGAGCAGTACTTC; CDR3 protein: CASSGGQRYEQYF
J gene: TRBJ2-3; clone size: few; D gene: TRBD2; V gene: TRBV7-2; CDR3 DNA: TGTGCCAGCAGCCCCCTGCGGGGGGCCCCAGATACGCAGTATTTT; CDR3 protein: CASSPLRGAPDTQYF
J gene: TRBJ1-6; clone size: -; D gene: -; V gene: TRBV20-1; CDR3 DNA: TGCAGTGCTAGAGATGCGGGGCCCCTCCACTTT; CDR3 protein: CSARDAGPLHF
J gene: TRBJ2-7; clone size: many; D gene: TRBD1; V gene: TRBV3-1; CDR3 DNA: TGTGCCAGCAGCCAATACGGGACAGGAGGCTACGAGCAGTACTTC; CDR3 protein: CASSQYGTGGYEQYF
J gene: TRBJ2-5; clone size: many; D gene: -; V gene: TRBV7-2; CDR3 DNA: TGTGCCAGCAGCCGAGAGACCCAAGAGACCCAGTACTTC; CDR3 protein: CASSRETQETQYF
J gene: TRBJ2-1; clone size: -; D gene: -; V gene: TRBV10-3; CDR3 DNA: TGTGCCATCAGTGAAATGGGTCTCCCCACCTACAATGAGCAGTTCTTC; CDR3 protein: CAISEMGLPTYNEQFF
J gene: TRBJ2-2; clone size: many; D gene: TRBD1; V gene: TRBV30; CDR3 DNA: TGTGCCCAAAGACAGGGCGCGAACACCGGGGAGCTGTTTTTT; CDR3 protein: CAQRQGANTGELFF
J gene: TRBJ2-2; clone size: -; D gene: TRBD2; V gene: TRBV4-2; CDR3 DNA: TGTGCCAGCAGCCAAGATATAGCGGGGGATGCCGGGGAGCTGTTTTTT; CDR3 protein: CASSQDIAGDAGELFF
J gene: TRBJ2-2; clone size: many; D gene: TRBD1; V gene: TRBV9; CDR3 DNA: TGTGCCAGCAGTCAGACAGGGGCGAACACCGGGGAGCTGTTTTTT; CDR3 protein: CASSQTGANTGELFF
J gene: TRBJ1-1; clone size: few; D gene: TRBD1; V gene: TRBV7-3; CDR3 DNA: TGTGCCAGCAGCTTAACTACAGGGGGAAGCACTGAAGCTTTCTTT; CDR3 protein: CASSLTTGGSTEAFF
J gene: TRBJ2-7; clone size: -; D gene: TRBD2; V gene: TRBV30; CDR3 DNA: TGTGCCTCGACCGGGACTAGCGGGGAGTACGAGCAGTACTTC; CDR3 protein: CASTGTSGEYEQYF
J gene: TRBJ2-1; clone size: -; D gene: TRBD1; V gene: TRBV27; CDR3 DNA: TGTGCCAGCAGCCGGGGACAGGGTCCAAGCTCCTACAATGAGCAGTTCTTC; CDR3 protein: CASSRGQGPSSYNEQFF
J gene: TRBJ1-1; clone size: many; D gene: -; V gene: TRBV9; CDR3 DNA: TGTGCCAGCAGCGTAACGGACGGACCCGTCGAAGCTTTCTTT; CDR3 protein: CASSVTDGPVEAFF